Listed below are T cell receptor beta chains from one sample, sequenced in a study of blood T cells in healthy people across ages. Via MiXCR, TCRdb re-called the 5' RACE reads, giving one row per CDR3 protein. The repertoire holds some 1,500,000 distinct CDR3 sequences, around 40% seen once, with under 5% in the top ten. The source material was blood. These receptors were obtained from a woman between 18 and 30 years old in good health. CDR3s include the opening cysteine and the closing phenylalanine or tryptophan. The D gene is left open where the match is weak. Rows give clone size only sometimes, using once, few, many, or a class for an expanded clone.

j_gene | d_gene | abundance | v_gene | CDR3aa | CDR3nt
TRBJ1-2 | . | few | TRBV5-1 | CASSLLPGRGYTF | TGCGCCAGCAGCTTGTTGCCGGGACGGGGCTACACCTTC
TRBJ2-7 | . | once | TRBV20-1 | CSAPGLRGYEQYF | TGCAGTGCCCCCGGGTTGAGAGGGTACGAGCAGTACTTC
TRBJ2-7 | . | few | TRBV12-5 | CASGLMESYEQYF | TGTGCTAGTGGTTTGATGGAAAGCTACGAGCAGTACTTC
TRBJ1-5 | . | many | TRBV4-2 | CASSQDPGQFNQPQHF | TGTGCCAGCAGCCAAGACCCCGGACAGTTCAATCAGCCCCAGCATTTT
TRBJ2-1 | . | . | TRBV20-1 | CSASGRTYSYNEQFF | TGCAGTGCTAGTGGCAGAACCTACTCCTACAATGAGCAGTTCTTC
TRBJ2-7 | TRBD1 | many | TRBV9 | CASSRDRENEQYF | TGTGCCAGCAGCAGGGACAGGGAGAACGAGCAGTACTTC
TRBJ2-1 | TRBD2 | . | TRBV5-1 | CASRSLGGSSYNEQFF | TGCGCCAGCAGGTCACTCGGGGGGAGCTCCTACAATGAGCAGTTCTTC
TRBJ2-1 | TRBD2 | . | TRBV20-1 | CSARDSGGRLDEQFF | TGCAGTGCTAGAGATAGTGGCGGGAGGCTAGATGAGCAGTTCTTC
TRBJ2-3 | . | . | TRBV3-1 | CASSLRGLLDTQYF | TGTGCCAGCAGCCTAAGGGGATTGTTAGATACGCAGTATTTT
TRBJ1-2 | . | . | TRBV6-5 | CASTSRSYGYTF | TGTGCCAGCACCAGCAGGAGCTATGGCTACACCTTC
TRBJ1-2 | TRBD1 | . | TRBV9 | CASSASGQNYGYTF | TGTGCCAGCAGCGCCTCGGGACAGAACTATGGCTACACCTTC
TRBJ2-3 | . | . | TRBV9 | CASSVEAAISTDTQYF | TGTGCCAGCAGCGTAGAAGCGGCAATTAGCACAGATACGCAGTATTTT
TRBJ2-7 | TRBD2 | . | TRBV20-1 | CSARASGGRYNEQYF | TGCAGTGCTAGAGCTAGCGGGGGTCGGTACAATGAGCAGTACTTC
TRBJ2-7 | TRBD2 | . | TRBV6-5 | CASSLTSLPSYEQYF | TGTGCCAGCAGCCTGACTAGCCTCCCCTCCTACGAGCAGTACTTC
TRBJ1-2 | TRBD1 | . | TRBV11-1 | CASSSTGIGYTF | TGTGCCAGCAGCTCGACAGGGATCGGCTACACCTTC
TRBJ2-5 | TRBD2 | . | TRBV2 | CASKAGGNYNEQYF | TGTGCCAGCAAGGCGGGAGGGAACTACAATGAGCAGTACTTC
TRBJ2-2 | . | . | TRBV7-2 | CASSLARGSGELFF | TGTGCCAGCAGCTTAGCGCGAGGGTCCGGGGAGCTGTTTTTT
TRBJ2-1 | . | few | TRBV7-8 | CASSLLAGVAEQFF | TGTGCCAGCAGCTTATTGGCAGGGGTGGCTGAGCAGTTCTTC